This T cell receptor (beta chain) was sequenced in a study of T cells after yellow fever vaccination. In making TCR cDNA, 5'RACE template switching added a universal primer site and UMIs to it. Each CDR3 protein is one row after TCRdb ran MiXCR on the 5' RACE reads. The data contain approximately 340,000 distinct CDR3 sequences, about 9.5% of them singletons. Between the trimmed V and J ends, which lost 3 bases and 4 bases, there was a span of 4 bases. Germline V gives CDR1 SQVTM, CDR2 ANQGSEA. The CDR3 sequence is 11 residues long. This clonotype has just a few counts. This receptor was identified in a man younger than 35 who received the YFV17D yellow fever vaccine. This chain uses TRBV29-1 with TRBJ1-3; no reliable D call. The starting material was PBMCs, obtained on the day of the first yellow fever vaccination. CDR3 amino acids: CSVDRGNTIYF. The CDR3 DNA reads as TGCAGCGTTGATAGGGGAAACACCATATATTTT.